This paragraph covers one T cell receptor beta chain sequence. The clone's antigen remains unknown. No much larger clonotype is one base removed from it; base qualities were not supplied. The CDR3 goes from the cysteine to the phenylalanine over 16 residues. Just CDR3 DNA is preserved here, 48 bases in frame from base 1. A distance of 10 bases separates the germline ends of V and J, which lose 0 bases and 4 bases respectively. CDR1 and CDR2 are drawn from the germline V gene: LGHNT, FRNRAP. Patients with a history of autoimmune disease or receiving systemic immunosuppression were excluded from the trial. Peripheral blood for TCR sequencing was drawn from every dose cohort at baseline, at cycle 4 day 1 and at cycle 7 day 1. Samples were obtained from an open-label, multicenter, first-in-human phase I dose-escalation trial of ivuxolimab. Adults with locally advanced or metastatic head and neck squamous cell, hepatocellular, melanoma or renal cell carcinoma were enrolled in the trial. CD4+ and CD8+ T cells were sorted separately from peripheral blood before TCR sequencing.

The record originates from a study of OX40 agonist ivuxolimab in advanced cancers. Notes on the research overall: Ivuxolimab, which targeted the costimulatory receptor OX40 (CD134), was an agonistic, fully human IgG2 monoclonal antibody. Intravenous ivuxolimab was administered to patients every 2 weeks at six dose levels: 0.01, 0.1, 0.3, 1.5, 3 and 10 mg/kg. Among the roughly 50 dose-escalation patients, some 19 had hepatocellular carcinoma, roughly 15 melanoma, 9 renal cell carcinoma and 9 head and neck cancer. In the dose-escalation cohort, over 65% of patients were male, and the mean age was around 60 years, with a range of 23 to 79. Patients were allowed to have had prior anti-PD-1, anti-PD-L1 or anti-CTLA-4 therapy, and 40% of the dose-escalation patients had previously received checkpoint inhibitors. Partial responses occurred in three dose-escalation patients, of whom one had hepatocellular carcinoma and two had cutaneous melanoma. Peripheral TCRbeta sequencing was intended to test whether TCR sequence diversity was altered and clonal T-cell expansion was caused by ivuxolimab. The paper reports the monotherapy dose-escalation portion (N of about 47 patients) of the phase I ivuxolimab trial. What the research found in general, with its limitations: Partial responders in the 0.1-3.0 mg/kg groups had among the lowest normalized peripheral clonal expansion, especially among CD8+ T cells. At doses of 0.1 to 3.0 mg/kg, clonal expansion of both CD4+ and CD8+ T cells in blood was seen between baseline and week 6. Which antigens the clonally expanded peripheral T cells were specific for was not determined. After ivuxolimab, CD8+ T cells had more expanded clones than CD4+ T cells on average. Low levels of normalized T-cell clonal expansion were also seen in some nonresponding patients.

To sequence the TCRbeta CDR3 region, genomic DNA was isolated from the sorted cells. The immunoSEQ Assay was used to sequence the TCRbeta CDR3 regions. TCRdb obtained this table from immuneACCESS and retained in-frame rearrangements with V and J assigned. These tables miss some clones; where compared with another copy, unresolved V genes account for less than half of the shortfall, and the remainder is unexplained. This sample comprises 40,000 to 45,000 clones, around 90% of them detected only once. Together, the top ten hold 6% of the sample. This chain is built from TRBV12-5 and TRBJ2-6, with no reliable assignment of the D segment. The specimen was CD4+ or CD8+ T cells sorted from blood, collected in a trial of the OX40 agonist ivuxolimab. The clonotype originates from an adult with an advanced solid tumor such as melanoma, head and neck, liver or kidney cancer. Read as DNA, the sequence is TGTGCTAGTGGTTTGGTGCGGATCTCCGGGGCCAACGTCCTGACTTTC. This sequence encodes CASGLVRISGANVLTF.